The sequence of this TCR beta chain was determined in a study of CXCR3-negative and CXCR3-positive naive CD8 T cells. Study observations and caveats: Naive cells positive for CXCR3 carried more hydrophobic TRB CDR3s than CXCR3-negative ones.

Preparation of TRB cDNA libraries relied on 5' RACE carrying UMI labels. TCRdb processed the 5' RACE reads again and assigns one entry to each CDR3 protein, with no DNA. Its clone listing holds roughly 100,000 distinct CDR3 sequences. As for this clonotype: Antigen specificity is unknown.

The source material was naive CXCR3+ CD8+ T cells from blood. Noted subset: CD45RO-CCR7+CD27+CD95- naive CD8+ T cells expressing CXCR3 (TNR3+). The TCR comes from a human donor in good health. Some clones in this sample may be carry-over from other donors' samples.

The CDR3 spells CASSLVGQGETEAFF. The chain uses TRBV7-2 and TRBJ1-1; TCRdb's D call, TRBD1, is unchecked because there is no DNA. The CDR3 spans 15 residues. CDR1 and CDR2 from the germline V gene are SGHTA and FQGNSA.